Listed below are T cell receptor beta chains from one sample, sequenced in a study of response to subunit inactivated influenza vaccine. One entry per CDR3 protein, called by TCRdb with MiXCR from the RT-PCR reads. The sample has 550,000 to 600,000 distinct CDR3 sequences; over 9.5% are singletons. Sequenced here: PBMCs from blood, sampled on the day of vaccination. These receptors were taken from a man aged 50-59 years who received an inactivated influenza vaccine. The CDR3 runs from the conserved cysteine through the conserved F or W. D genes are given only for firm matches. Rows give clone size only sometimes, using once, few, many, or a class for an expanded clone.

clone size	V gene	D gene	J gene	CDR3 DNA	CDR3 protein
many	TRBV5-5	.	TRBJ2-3	TGTGCCAGCAGCTTGGCACCCGGGGTGGCAGATACGCAGTATTTT	CASSLAPGVADTQYF
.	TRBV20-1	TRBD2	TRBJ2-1	TGCAGTGCTAGAGATGGGGCGGGAGTTGTCAATGAGCAGTTCTTC	CSARDGAGVVNEQFF
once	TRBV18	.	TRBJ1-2	TGTGCCAGCTCACCGTCTGGTCGGGCAGACTATGGCTACACCTTC	CASSPSGRADYGYTF
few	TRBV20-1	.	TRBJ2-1	TGCAGTGCTAAAACCGAACACGCATCCTACAATGAGCAGTTCTTC	CSAKTEHASYNEQFF
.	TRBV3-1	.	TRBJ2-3	TGTGCCAGCAGCAAACCAGGGAGCGGAACAGATACGCAGTATTTT	CASSKPGSGTDTQYF
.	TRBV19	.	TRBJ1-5	TGTGCCAGTAGCGGGGGGGCGAGTGGAGTCGTCTTACAGCATTTT	CASSGGASGVVLQHF
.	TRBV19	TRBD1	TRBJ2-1	TGTGCCAGTAGTTGGGGACAGGGGTCTACCTACAATGAGCAGTTCTTC	CASSWGQGSTYNEQFF
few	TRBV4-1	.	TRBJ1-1	TGCGCCAGCAGCCAAGTTCGGGAATACACTGAAGCTTTCTTT	CASSQVREYTEAFF
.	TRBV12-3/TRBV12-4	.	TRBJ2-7	TGTGCCAGCAGTTTAGATCCAGTTAACTACGAGCAGTACTTC	CASSLDPVNYEQYF
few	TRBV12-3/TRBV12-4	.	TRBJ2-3	TGTGCCAGCAGTCTGCTGGGACTCCCCGGCACAGATACGCAGTATTTT	CASSLLGLPGTDTQYF
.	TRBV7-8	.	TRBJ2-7	TGTGCCAGCAGTTCCTCTGGGACAAAGATCTCCTACGAGCAGTACTTC	CASSSSGTKISYEQYF
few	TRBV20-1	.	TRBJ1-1	TGCAGTGCGGCCGGGACGGCCCCGGAAGCTTTCTTT	CSAAGTAPEAFF
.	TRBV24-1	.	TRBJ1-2	TGTGCCACCAGTGAATCACAGGGTAATGGCTACACCTTC	CATSESQGNGYTF
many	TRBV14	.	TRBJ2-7	TGTGCCAGCAGCCCAAAGATATTTTCGGCGGGACCTTCCTACGAGCAGTACTTC	CASSPKIFSAGPSYEQYF
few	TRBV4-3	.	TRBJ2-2	TGCGCCAGCAGCCTCTGGCGGGGCGGGGAAGGGGAGCTGTTTTTT	CASSLWRGGEGELFF
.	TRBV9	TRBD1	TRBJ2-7	TGTGCCAGCAGCGCCAGACAGGGGAGGACCTACGAGCAGTACTTC	CASSARQGRTYEQYF
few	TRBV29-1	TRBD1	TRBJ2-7	TGCAGCGTTGAAAAGGGACAGGGCTACGAGCAGTACTTC	CSVEKGQGYEQYF
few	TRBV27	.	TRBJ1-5	TGTGCCAGCAGCACACAGGGATATCAGCCCCAGCATTTT	CASSTQGYQPQHF
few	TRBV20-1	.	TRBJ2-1	TGCAGTGCTAGGCCTTACAATGAGCAGTTCTTC	CSARPYNEQFF
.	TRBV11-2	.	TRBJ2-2	TGTGCCAGCAGCTTATTCTGGTCGAACACCGGGGAGCTGTTTTTT	CASSLFWSNTGELFF
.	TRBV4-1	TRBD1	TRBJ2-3	TGCGCCAGCAGCCAACCAAGGACAGGGGTGAAAGATACGCAGTATTTT	CASSQPRTGVKDTQYF
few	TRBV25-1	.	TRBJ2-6	TGTGCCAGCAGTGGCCCTGGACAGACGGAGTCCCGGGCCAACGTCCTGACTTTC	CASSGPGQTESRANVLTF
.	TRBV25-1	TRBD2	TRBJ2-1	TGTGCCAGCAGTGCTAGACTAGCGGGGGGGCCTCACTACAATGAGCAGTTCTTC	CASSARLAGGPHYNEQFF
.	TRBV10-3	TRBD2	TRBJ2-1	TGTGCCATCAGTGCCCAGGTACTAGCGGGAGGGCCTGAGCAGTTCTTC	CAISAQVLAGGPEQFF
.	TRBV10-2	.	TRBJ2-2	TGCGCCAGCAGTGAGTCGGAACAGGGTCTGTACACCGGGGAGCTGTTTTTT	CASSESEQGLYTGELFF
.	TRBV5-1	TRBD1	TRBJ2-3	TGCGCCAGCAGCTTATGGCGAGGGACAGGGTTCACAGATACGCAGTATTTT	CASSLWRGTGFTDTQYF
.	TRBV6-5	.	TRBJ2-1	TGTGCCAGCAGTTACATCGCCGTAGGGGGTCTCAGGAATGAGCAGTTCTTC	CASSYIAVGGLRNEQFF
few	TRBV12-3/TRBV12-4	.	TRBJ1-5	TGTGCCAGCAGTTTTTTAGCCCAGCCCCAGCATTTT	CASSFLAQPQHF
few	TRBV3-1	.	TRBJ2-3	TGTGCCAGCAGCCGATACCTCCCAGGGGGGGCAAGCACAGATACGCAGTATTTT	CASSRYLPGGASTDTQYF
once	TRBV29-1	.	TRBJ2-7	TGCACCGTTGTACTGGACGCCTCATACTACGAGCAGTACTTC	CTVVLDASYYEQYF
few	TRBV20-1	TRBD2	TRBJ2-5	TGCAGTGCTACGGGGACTAGCGGTCTACAGACCCAGTACTTC	CSATGTSGLQTQYF
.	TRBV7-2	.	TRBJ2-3	TGTGCCAGCAGCTCCAGCTATACGCAGTATTTT	CASSSSYTQYF
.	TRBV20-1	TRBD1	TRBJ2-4	TGCAGTGCTAGAGAAGCTGGACAGGGCGGAAACATTCAGTACTTC	CSAREAGQGGNIQYF
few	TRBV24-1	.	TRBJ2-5	TGTGCCACCAGCGGGGCGAGACAGGAGGTTGAAGAGACCCAGTACTTC	CATSGARQEVEETQYF
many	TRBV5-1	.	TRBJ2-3	TGCGCCAGCAGCTTGTGGTTATCTAACGCGGGAGATACGCAGTATTTT	CASSLWLSNAGDTQYF
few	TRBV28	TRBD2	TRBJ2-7	TGTGCCAGCAGTACAACTACTAGCGGGAGATACGAGCAGTACTTC	CASSTTTSGRYEQYF
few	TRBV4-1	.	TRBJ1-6	TGCGCCAGCACGTGGGGGGCAGGAACACCCCTCCACTTT	CASTWGAGTPLHF
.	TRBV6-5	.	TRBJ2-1	TGTGCCAGCAGTTACCCAAGCGCGAAGGGTGCTAGGTCCTACAATGAGCAGTTCTTC	CASSYPSAKGARSYNEQFF
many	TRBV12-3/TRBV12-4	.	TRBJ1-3	TGTGCCAGCAGTGTAGGAGGGACATCTGGAAACACCATATATTTT	CASSVGGTSGNTIYF
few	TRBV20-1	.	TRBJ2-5	TGCAGTGCCCCCCCTTCAGGGACGCAAGAGACCCAGTACTTC	CSAPPSGTQETQYF
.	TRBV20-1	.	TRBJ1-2	TGCAGTGCTCCCCGAGTAGGGGCTAACTATGGCTACACCTTC	CSAPRVGANYGYTF
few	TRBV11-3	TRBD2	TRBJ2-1	TGTGCCAGCAGCTCACAGCAGGGACTAGAGCAGTTCTTC	CASSSQQGLEQFF